The source of this T cell receptor (beta chain) is a study of cytomegalovirus exposure and HLA in healthy donors. Study conclusions and caveats: CMV serostatus was the sole immune exposure data available. Later genetic work tied a missense DCLRE1C variant to beta-chain V and J trimming. 87-base-pair reads could not separate some V segments, including TRBV6-2 and TRBV6-3.

Both 60 Vbeta primers and 13 Jbeta primers went into the PCR. Sequencing used immunoSEQ multiplex PCR; TCRdb keeps in-frame clones, though not all of them. The table lists more than 70,000 clones, roughly 72% of them singletons, with around 5% in the top ten. Per germline, CDR1 MDHEN and CDR2 SYDVKM. This CDR3 is built from 17 residues. Germline trimming cut 8 bases from V and 1 base from J; bases unmatched to any gene: 9. Details on this clone: What it binds is not known.

Sequenced input: PBMCs. The V call is TRBV28, the J call TRBJ2-3; 13 bases are a match to TRBD2. The TCR comes from a man aged 25 to 45 in good health and CMV-seropositive. CDR3 coding DNA: TGTGCCAGCGCAGGACTAGCGGGAGTCCAGGGCACAGATACGCAGTATTTT. Its protein is CASAGLAGVQGTDTQYF. The complete variable domain, with remaining parts taken from reference TRBV28 and TRBJ2-3, reads DVKVTQSSRYLVKRTGEKVFLECVQDMDHENMFWYRQDPGLGLRLIYFSYDVKMKEKGDIPEGYSVSREKKERFSLILESASTNQTSMYLCASAGLAGVQGTDTQYFGPGTRLTVL.